This TCR beta chain originates from a study of cytomegalovirus exposure and HLA in healthy donors. As to this clone: Its antigen is unknown.

Sequencing used immunoSEQ multiplex PCR; TCRdb keeps in-frame clones, though not all of them. The table lists more than 250,000 clones, 87% of them singletons, with more than 0.9% in the top ten. The study, taken as a whole, reports: The listing of 150 to 200 TCR beta chains classed them as cytomegalovirus-associated. Subsequent analysis showed first-cohort TCR clusters tending to co-occur in 120 validation repertoires.

J was trimmed by 6 bases and V by 6 bases; bases with no gene match: 11. CDR1 MNHNS and CDR2 SASEGT come from the germline V gene. CDR3 length: 15 amino acids. V is TRBV6-1 and J is TRBJ2-5; 9 bases are a match to TRBD2. This TCR was sampled from a woman in her twenties or thirties in good health and CMV-seropositive. The sequencing sample was made of PBMCs. This CDR3 is CASSLRLAGLQTQYF. Written as DNA, the CDR3 is TGTGCCAGCAGCTTACGGCTAGCGGGGTTACAGACCCAGTACTTC.